These 14 T cell receptor beta chains share one sample of origin, sequenced in a study of beta chain features in type 1 diabetes. Points from the study as a whole: Type 1 diabetes patients had TCRB CDR3s that were shorter (moderately but significantly so) in all four CD4+ subsets.

These receptors have no known antigen. As every portion of the isolated RNA was reverse transcribed, the sequencing read expressed TCRB transcripts. Sequencing was performed with immunoSEQ multiplex PCR; in TCRdb, only in-frame clones are kept and a portion is missing. The table shows more than 250,000 clones, with about 15% occurring only once. Sequenced material: naive CD4+ T cells from blood. These receptors all stem from a man aged 18-30 years with type 1 diabetes.

This rearrangement joins TRBV5-1 to TRBJ2-5, with 10 bases fitting TRBD1. CDR3 size: 18 residues. Germline V gives CDR1 SGHRS, CDR2 YFSETQ. The J segment lost 3 bases and the V segment lost 0 bases, leaving 11 bases of the junction unmatched. Here the CDR3 reads CASSLGLLGTGAKETQYF. The CDR3 DNA reads TGCGCCAGCAGCTTGGGTCTCCTGGGGACAGGGGCGAAAGAGACCCAGTACTTC.

This clone was seen only a few times. The chain uses TRBV29-1 and TRBJ1-1, with a possible D match to TRBD1 (5 bases). In germline, CDR1 is SQVTM, CDR2 ANQGSEA. The CDR3 covers 11 residues. Deletions cut 1 base from V and 8 bases from J, with 8 bases between. In DNA, the CDR3 is TGCAGCGTTGAAGGGACATTGGAAGCTTTCTTT. Protein: CSVEGTLEAFF.

This clone was seen only a few times. The chain joins TRBV29-1 to TRBJ2-1, with D perhaps matching TRBD1 (6 bases). The CDR3 totals 16 residues. The germline V gene has CDR1 SQVTM and CDR2 ANQGSEA. Trimming stripped 0 bases from V and 6 bases from J, with 18 bases between. CDR3: CSVEEGTQPWGNEQFF. The CDR3 nucleotides are TGCAGCGTTGAAGAGGGGACACAACCCTGGGGCAATGAGCAGTTCTTC.

The chain is built from TRBV29-1 and TRBJ2-5, with unresolved D. The ends were cut back, 6 bases at V and 3 bases at J, with 5 bases in the middle. Germline values: CDR1 SQVTM, CDR2 ANQGSEA. This CDR3 is built from 10 residues. For the CDR3, the DNA is TGCAGCGTCGGTGAAGAGACCCAGTACTTC. Its translation is CSVGEETQYF.

The J gene is TRBJ2-5, the V gene TRBV7-8; 13 nucleotides line up with TRBD2. The ends lost 2 bases at V and 5 bases at J; junction bases unmatched: 5. The V gene's germline CDR1 is SGHVS and CDR2 FQNEAQ. This CDR3 contains 16 residues. CDR3 coding DNA: TGTGCCAGCAGCTTACGACTAGCGGGGGGTCGGGAGACCCAGTACTTC. This translates into CASSLRLAGGRETQYF.

The sample holds a few counts of this clone. J is TRBJ1-6 and V is TRBV7-9, with D tentatively TRBD1 (5 bases). Germline V gives CDR1 SEHNR, CDR2 FQNEAQ (reference sequence). V was trimmed by 0 bases and J by 5 bases, leaving 8 bases between them. This CDR3 comprises 15 residues. The CDR3 DNA sequence: TGTGCCAGCAGCTTAGCGGTGGGGCATAATTCACCCCTCCACTTT. It encodes CASSLAVGHNSPLHF.

This clone came up a few times. V usage is TRBV2 and J usage is TRBJ1-1, with 9 bases fitting TRBD1. The ends lost 8 bases at V and 1 base at J; junction bases unmatched: 5. Germline V CDR1 and CDR2: SNHLY, FYNNEI. The CDR3 covers 14 residues. The DNA of the CDR3 is TGTGCCAGCTCTCTGGACAGGGGGAACACTGAAGCTTTCTTT. This sequence encodes CASSLDRGNTEAFF.

In this sample, this clone turned up a few times. V usage is TRBV7-2 and J usage is TRBJ2-7; 13 nucleotides match TRBD2. The length of the CDR3 is 15 residues. Germline CDR1 SGHTA, CDR2 FQGNSA. V was pared by 5 bases and J by 3 bases, with 4 bases of the junction left unmatched. CDR3 DNA sequence: TGTGCCAGCAGCCCCCGACTAGCGGGGGGCTACGAGCAGTACTTC. Translation: CASSPRLAGGYEQYF.

The J gene is TRBJ2-3, the V gene TRBV30; 8 nucleotides line up with TRBD2. V lost 3 bases to trimming and J lost 4 bases; unmatched junction nucleotides: 6. Germline V gene lookup returns CDR1 GTSNPN and CDR2 SVGIG (reference sequence). The CDR3 sequence is 14 residues long. CDR3 region: CAWRVAGTADTQYF. The CDR3, as DNA: TGTGCCTGGAGGGTAGCGGGAACCGCAGATACGCAGTATTTT.

The sample holds a few counts of this clone. The chain joins TRBV7-9 to TRBJ2-7; 8 bases agree with TRBD1. J was trimmed by 0 bases and V by 2 bases; bases with no gene match: 6. This CDR3 is 16 amino acids long. Germline CDR1 reads SEHNR; CDR2 reads FQNEAQ (reference sequence). The CDR3: CASSLNHGQGSYEQYF. As DNA, the CDR3 is TGTGCCAGCAGCTTAAATCACGGACAGGGCTCCTACGAGCAGTACTTC.

The V call is TRBV29-1, the J call TRBJ1-2, with TRBD1 matching 10 bases. Germline-derived CDR1 and CDR2 are SQVTM and ANQGSEA. V was clipped by 7 bases and J by 8 bases; unmatched bases: 7. The CDR3 is 12 residues long. CDR3 nucleotide sequence: TGCAGCGCTGGGGACAGGGGTCGCGGCTACACCTTC. This sequence encodes CSAGDRGRGYTF.

J is TRBJ2-1 and V is TRBV30; D is unclear. V was cut by 2 bases and J by 8 bases, with 10 bases left in between. This CDR3 region has 12 residues. Germline values: CDR1 GTSNPN, CDR2 SVGIG (reference sequence). In DNA, the CDR3 is TGTGCCTGGAGTACCCTAGGATATGAGCAGTTCTTC. This encodes CAWSTLGYEQFF.

There are a few counts of this clone. This rearrangement joins TRBV5-5 to TRBJ2-5; 10 bases line up with TRBD1. V was clipped by 4 bases and J by 5 bases; unmatched bases: 5. The CDR3 is 14 amino acids. Germline V gene sequence: CDR1 SGHKS, CDR2 YYEKEE (reference sequence). DNA of the CDR3: TGTGCCAGCAGCCAGACAGGGGGCGGCGAGACCCAGTACTTC. It is translated as CASSQTGGGETQYF.

The V gene is TRBV9, the J gene TRBJ1-1; D perhaps matches TRBD1 (6 bases). The CDR3 totals 15 residues. Trimming removed 4 bases from V and 0 bases from J, with 13 bases in between. Germline CDR1 reads SGDLS; CDR2 reads YYNGEE. In nucleotides, the CDR3 is TGTGCCAGCAGCCCTCGGACAGAAATGAACACTGAAGCTTTCTTT. Amino acids: CASSPRTEMNTEAFF.